The 4 T cell receptor beta chains in this list originate from one sample, sequenced in a study of beta chain features in type 1 diabetes. cDNA synthesis used the whole RNA isolate, giving expressed TCRB sequences. The repertoire was sequenced with immunoSEQ multiplex PCR; TCRdb's copy has only in-frame clones and lacks some. Of roughly 230,000 clones in the sample, over 9.5% were seen once. Input material: naive CD4+ T cells from blood. These receptors all stem from a woman aged 18-30 years in good health.

This clone was counted a few times. This sequence joins TRBV7-2 and TRBJ2-1; TRBD2 matches at 10 bases. Germline lookup yields CDR1 SGHTA and CDR2 FQGNSA. The V and J ends lost 4 bases and 12 bases, in that order; junction bases with no gene match: 3. The CDR3 consists of 12 residues. DNA for the CDR3: TGTGCCAGCAGCTCGAGCGGGGGGGGGCAGTTCTTC. As protein: CASSSSGGGQFF.

CDR3 protein: CASSTDWSSYNEQFF. The CDR3 bases are TGTGCCAGCAGTACCGACTGGAGCTCCTACAATGAGCAGTTCTTC. V usage is TRBV6-5 and J usage is TRBJ2-1; D call uncertain. V lost 5 bases and J lost 0, with 11 bases in between. Germline CDR1 and CDR2: MNHEY and SVGAGI. The CDR3 has 15 residues.

This clone was counted between two and nine times. The V gene is TRBV11-2, the J gene TRBJ2-7; 7 bases line up with TRBD1. Germline values: CDR1 SGHAT, CDR2 FQNNGV. The CDR3 sequence is 14 residues long. V was clipped by 3 bases and J by 10 bases; unmatched bases: 12. The CDR3 loop is CASSLTGTDTRQYF. The CDR3 coding sequence is TGTGCCAGCAGCTTGACCGGGACAGATACGAGACAGTACTTC.

The CDR3 loop reads CASSVIKYNEQFF. CDR3 coding DNA: TGTGCCAGCAGCGTTATTAAATACAATGAGCAGTTCTTC. The V gene is TRBV2, the J gene TRBJ2-1; D is ambiguous. Trimming left V 6 bases short and J 4 bases short, with 10 bases between. This CDR3 is built from 13 residues. The V gene's germline CDR1 is SNHLY and CDR2 FYNNEI.